The 27 T cell receptor beta chains in this list originate from one sample, sequenced in a study of CD8 T cells in ankylosing spondylitis. TCRdb passed the 5' RACE reads through MiXCR, listing each CDR3 protein once. The sample lists about 130,000 distinct CDR3 sequences, roughly 6.6% occurring once. The sample consisted of blood, either unsorted or a sorted T cell fraction (not recorded which). These receptors all stem from a female donor with ankylosing spondylitis or in good health (not recorded which).

This clonotype was seen ten or more times. The chain couples TRBV7-2 to TRBJ1-1; 9 bases fit TRBD1. The V gene end was trimmed by 3 bases and the J gene end by 8 bases; junction bases not matched to a gene: 4. The CDR3 is made up of 13 amino acids. Germline-derived CDR1 and CDR2 are SGHTA and FQGNSA. The CDR3 sequence: CASSLDRGTEAFF. As DNA, the CDR3 is TGTGCCAGCAGCTTGGACAGGGGAACCGAAGCTTTCTTT.

This clonotype has at least ten counts. The gene calls are TRBV12-3 or TRBV12-4 and TRBJ1-4; D uncertain. V was trimmed by 3 bases and J by 5 bases, leaving 10 bases between them. The CDR3 length is 14 residues. CDR3 bases: TGTGCCAGCAGTTTTCGAGGCGGGAATGAAAAACTGTTTTTT. It codes for CASSFRGGNEKLFF.

This clonotype was picked up many times. This chain connects TRBV14 to TRBJ2-3; 14 nucleotides match TRBD2. There are 17 residues in the CDR3. The junction had 4 bases not matched to a gene; V was cut back by 4 bases and J by 1 base. Germline CDR1 and CDR2: SGHDN and FVKESK. CDR3 DNA: TGTGCCAGCAGCCGCCGACTAGCGGGGGGGCGCACAGATACGCAGTATTTT. This encodes CASSRRLAGGRTDTQYF.

The V gene is TRBV5-6, the J gene TRBJ2-2, with D possibly TRBD1 on 5 matching bases. Trimming removed 6 bases from V and 5 bases from J, with 20 bases in between. Per germline, CDR1 SGHDT and CDR2 YYEEEE. The CDR3 length is 16 residues. This CDR3 reads CASNFQRIQGTGELFF. The CDR3 region has the DNA TGTGCCAGCAACTTCCAACGAATCCAGGGAACCGGGGAGCTGTTTTTT.

This clonotype was recorded at least ten times. This rearrangement joins TRBV27 to TRBJ1-1; tentative D call: TRBD1 (5 bases). The CDR3 has 13 amino acids. CDR1 and CDR2 (germline): MNHEY, SMNVEV (reference sequence). V lost 2 bases, J lost 2 bases, and 6 bases lay in between. The CDR3 region has the DNA TGTGCCAGCAGTTTAGACAGAAACACTGAAGCTTTCTTT. This encodes CASSLDRNTEAFF.

This clonotype appeared many times. This chain connects TRBV19 to TRBJ1-3; no clear D. The germline gives CDR1 LNHDA, CDR2 SQIVND (reference sequence). This CDR3 contains 17 residues. V lost 6 bases and J 0 bases, leaving 18 bases between the germline ends. The CDR3 sequence is CASRGDSRRGSGNTIYF. In DNA form, the CDR3 reads TGTGCCAGTAGGGGAGATAGTCGCCGCGGCTCTGGAAACACCATATATTTT.

This clonotype has a count of ten or more. The chain employs TRBV28 and TRBJ1-6, with TRBD1 matching over 9 bases. The CDR3 is 15 residues long. V dropped 1 base and J dropped 9; count of bases not matched to a gene: 4. Per the germline V gene, CDR1 is MDHEN and CDR2 is SYDVKM. This CDR3 reads CASSLSGTGRSPLHF. The CDR3 region has the DNA TGTGCCAGCAGTTTATCCGGGACAGGGCGTTCACCCCTCCACTTT.

At least ten counts were recorded for this clonotype. The gene calls are TRBV20-1 and TRBJ2-1; 15 bases line up with TRBD2. V shed 6 bases and J 5 bases; nucleotides not matched to a gene: 11. The CDR3 has 17 amino acids. In germline, CDR1 is DFQATT, CDR2 SNEGSKA (reference sequence). The CDR3 nucleotides are TGCAGTGCACCTACTCCGGGACTAGCGGGGGGCCACAATGAGCAGTTCTTC. It translates to CSAPTPGLAGGHNEQFF.

This clonotype appeared many times. V and J are TRBV20-1 and TRBJ2-1, with D maybe TRBD2 (6 bases). Germline-derived CDR1 and CDR2 are DFQATT and SNEGSKA (reference sequence). Trimming removed 6 bases from V and 0 bases from J, with 21 bases in between. The CDR3 loop spans 17 amino acids. The CDR3 DNA is TGCAGTGCCAAAAAATCATCCGGCGGGGACTCCTACAATGAGCAGTTCTTC. Its protein product is CSAKKSSGGDSYNEQFF.

This clonotype was recorded at least ten times. J is TRBJ1-1 and V is TRBV5-1; D is undetermined. The germline gives CDR1 SGHRS, CDR2 YFSETQ. V lost 4 bases to trimming and J lost 3 bases, with 19 bases between them. The CDR3 runs to 16 residues. CDR3 DNA sequence: TGCGCCAGCAGCCCGGACGTTAGAGGCAGGTACACTGAAGCTTTCTTT. Protein: CASSPDVRGRYTEAFF. Combining the CDR3 with reference TRBV5-1 and TRBJ1-1 gives the whole variable domain KAGVTQTPRYLIKTRGQQVTLSCSPISGHRSVSWYQQTPGQGLQFLFEYFSETQRNKGNFPGRFSGRQFSNSRSEMNVSTLELGDSALYLCASSPDVRGRYTEAFFGQGTRLTVV.

By share, this clonotype counts as medium-sized. V gene TRBV20-1 combines with J gene TRBJ1-2, with D possibly TRBD1 on 5 matching bases. Germline values: CDR1 DFQATT, CDR2 SNEGSKA (reference sequence). With 5 bases removed from V and 2 bases from J, the gap between germline ends came to 21 bases. CDR3 length: 16 residues. The CDR3 sequence: CSADQKPEGSNYGYTF. CDR3 in DNA: TGCAGTGCTGATCAAAAACCCGAGGGGTCAAACTATGGCTACACCTTC.

This clonotype came up many times. The V call is TRBV14, the J call TRBJ2-1, with D possibly being TRBD2 (5 bases). The CDR3 spans 14 residues. The germline V gene encodes CDR1 SGHDN and CDR2 FVKESK. V lost 4 bases and J lost 6, with 13 bases in between. CDR3 DNA: TGTGCCAGCAGCCTGAACCGGGGATTCAATGAGCAGTTCTTC. The encoded protein is CASSLNRGFNEQFF.

This clonotype was counted ten times or more. J is TRBJ2-7 and V is TRBV29-1, with 9 nucleotides matching TRBD1. Germline CDR1 and CDR2: SQVTM and ANQGSEA. This CDR3 has 14 residues. Trimming removed 4 bases from V and 6 bases from J; junction bases left unmatched: 10. This chain's CDR3 is CSVAGTGLTPEQYF. The CDR3, as DNA: TGCAGCGTTGCCGGGACAGGGCTTACTCCCGAGCAGTACTTC.

V gene TRBV4-1 combines with J gene TRBJ2-7, with D unresolved. The CDR3 spans 15 residues. CDR1 MGHRA and CDR2 YSYEKL come from the germline V gene. With 1 base removed from V and 2 bases from J, the gap between germline ends came to 12 bases. The CDR3 spells CASSQVSRRAYEQYF. The DNA for the CDR3 is TGCGCCAGCAGCCAAGTCTCGAGAAGAGCCTACGAGCAGTACTTC.

This clonotype was picked up many times. The V call is TRBV7-2, the J call TRBJ2-7; perhaps TRBD1 as D (6 bases). The CDR3 spans 16 residues. V shed 5 bases and J shed 4 bases, with 21 bases lying between them. Germline lookup yields CDR1 SGHTA and CDR2 FQGNSA. This CDR3 is CASSPQTGYSRYEQYF. Here the CDR3 DNA reads TGTGCCAGCAGCCCCCAAACAGGGTACTCCCGGTACGAGCAGTACTTC.

The table lists this clonotype with many counts. The gene calls are TRBV5-5 and TRBJ1-1; no clear D. The CDR3 is 14 residues long. V lost 1 base to trimming and J lost 0 bases, with 7 bases between them. Germline V gene data show CDR1 as SGHKS and CDR2 as YYEKEE (reference sequence). CDR3 sequence (DNA): TGTGCCAGCAGCTTGAGTGGAGTGAACACTGAAGCTTTCTTT. This sequence encodes CASSLSGVNTEAFF.

This clonotype occurred many times. The chain couples TRBV13 to TRBJ1-2; 8 bases are a match to TRBD1. The CDR3 length is 17 residues. V shed 1 base, J shed 3 bases, and the junction held 10 bases outside the gene matches. Germline CDR1 reads PRHDT; CDR2 reads FYEKMQ (reference sequence). The CDR3 loop reads CASSLAGGTLLDYGYTF. The CDR3 DNA is TGTGCCAGCAGCTTAGCAGGGGGCACTCTTTTGGACTATGGCTACACCTTC.

This clonotype was observed many times. The V call is TRBV7-6, the J call TRBJ2-2; the D gene could be TRBD1 or TRBD2 (6 bases each). Germline lookup yields CDR1 SGHVS and CDR2 FNYEAQ. The CDR3 is 16 residues long. V was cut by 2 bases and J by 6 bases, with 16 bases left in between. CDR3 nucleotide sequence: TGTGCCAGCAGCTTAAAGGTTGTGGGGGGCGCCGGGGAGCTGTTTTTT. Translating gives CASSLKVVGGAGELFF.

This clonotype was detected many times. The V and J genes are TRBV10-3 and TRBJ2-7; 12 positions match TRBD2. Germline assignment: CDR1 ENHRY and CDR2 SYGVKD. The CDR3 contains 17 residues. V was pared by 3 bases and J by 1 base, with 7 bases of the junction left unmatched. The CDR3 is CAISDFVLAGGSYEQYF. In DNA form, the CDR3 reads TGTGCCATCAGTGACTTTGTACTAGCGGGGGGATCCTACGAGCAGTACTTC.

This clonotype was picked up a small number of times. The rearrangement links TRBV6-2 or TRBV6-3 to TRBJ1-1; no reliable D call. Germline loops: CDR1 MNHEY, CDR2 SVGEGT. The CDR3 contains 13 residues. V lost 6 bases and J lost 3, with 11 bases in between. CDR3 protein: CASRVFRDTEAFF. The CDR3 coding sequence is TGTGCCAGCAGAGTCTTTAGGGACACTGAAGCTTTCTTT.

This clonotype was counted many times. The rearrangement uses TRBV12-3 or TRBV12-4 and TRBJ2-5; 11 bases match TRBD1. The CDR3 contains 15 residues. J was trimmed by 5 bases and V by 5 bases; bases with no gene match: 7. This CDR3 reads CASSVGQGVRETQYF. As DNA, the CDR3 is TGTGCCAGCAGTGTGGGACAGGGGGTCCGGGAGACCCAGTACTTC.

The V call is TRBV3-1, the J call TRBJ2-6; D unclear. V lost 3 bases to trimming and J lost 0 bases, with 6 bases between them. Per the germline V gene, CDR1 is LGHDT and CDR2 is YNNKEL (reference sequence). This CDR3 contains 15 residues. CDR3 nucleotides: TGTGCCAGCAGCCAGCCCTCCTCTGGGGCCAACGTCCTGACTTTC. It specifies CASSQPSSGANVLTF.

This clonotype showed up many times. The genes are TRBV10-3 and TRBJ1-1, with D possibly matching TRBD1 (6 bases). Germline loops: CDR1 ENHRY, CDR2 SYGVKD. Trimming took 6 bases from V and 5 from J, leaving 16 bases between them. The CDR3 spans 14 residues. CDR3 DNA sequence: TGTGCCATCAGGTCCGGGGGGCTGAGAACTGAAGCTTTCTTT. Protein product: CAIRSGGLRTEAFF.

This clonotype was observed at least ten times. The chain joins TRBV5-1 to TRBJ1-1, with D unclear. V lost 4 bases, J lost 2 bases, and 12 bases lay in between. The CDR3 totals 14 residues. In germline, CDR1 is SGHRS, CDR2 YFSETQ. CDR3 residues: CASSTRGDNTEAFF. The CDR3 nucleotides read TGCGCCAGCAGCACCCGGGGAGATAACACTGAAGCTTTCTTT.

This clonotype showed up many times. The chain combines TRBV4-3 with TRBJ1-1; a weak D match, TRBD1 (5 bases). The CDR3 contains 16 residues. V was cut by 0 bases and J by 0 bases, with 11 bases left in between. The germline V gene has CDR1 LGHNA and CDR2 YSLEER. The CDR3 nucleotides read TGCGCCAGCAGCCAAGATCTGGGGGTCATGAACACTGAAGCTTTCTTT. It yields the protein CASSQDLGVMNTEAFF.

This clonotype was counted at least ten times. The chain joins TRBV29-1 to TRBJ1-2; D unclear. V was clipped by 0 bases and J by 6 bases, with 11 bases between them. The CDR3 length is 13 residues. Germline CDR1 SQVTM, CDR2 ANQGSEA. The CDR3 reads CSVEEVGVNGYTF. CDR3 bases: TGCAGCGTTGAAGAGGTTGGGGTAAATGGCTACACCTTC.

This clonotype was picked up many times. The J gene is TRBJ2-5, the V gene TRBV24-1, with 8 bases matching TRBD1. V lost 2 bases, J lost 4 bases, and 5 bases stayed unmatched. The germline gives CDR1 KGHDR, CDR2 SFDVKD. This CDR3 has 15 amino acids. The DNA of the CDR3 is TGTGCCACCAGTGATTGGACAGGGAAGGGAGAGACCCAGTACTTC. Its protein is CATSDWTGKGETQYF.